Each of the 7 T cell receptor beta chains below was sequenced from the same sample in a study of T cell repertoires in cytomegalovirus infection. TCRdb reprocessed the reads via MiXCR and lists one record per CDR3 protein. The sample lists roughly 920,000 distinct CDR3 sequences; around 32% were seen once. These receptors lack a known antigen. Source: cultured CD8+ T cells from PBMCs, taken from culture after CMV antigen stimulation. The receptors were gathered from a human donor in good health (CMV status not recorded). Some clones in this sample may be carry-over from other donors' samples.

There are a few counts of this clonotype. This chain links TRBV4-1 with TRBJ1-1; TRBD1 matches 12 bases. Trimming removed 0 bases from V and 5 bases from J; junction bases left unmatched: 10. The CDR3 consists of 18 residues. The germline gives CDR1 MGHRA, CDR2 YSYEKL. This CDR3 is CASSQDLGDRGPLTEAFF. CDR3 sequence (DNA): TGCGCCAGCAGCCAAGATCTGGGGGACAGGGGGCCCCTGACTGAAGCTTTCTTT.

This clonotype was seen a handful of times. The chain is built from TRBV7-9 and TRBJ1-2, with 9 bases that match TRBD1. CDR1 is SEHNR and CDR2 is FQNEAQ in the germline V gene (reference sequence). V lost 5 bases and J lost 8; bases outside the gene matches: 18. The CDR3 totals 17 residues. This CDR3 reads CASSPTTTGGRTGGYTF. The CDR3 nucleotides are TGTGCCAGCAGCCCGACCACAACAGGGGGCAGGACTGGGGGCTACACCTTC.

Regarding this clonotype: Given a much more abundant clone one base away, this may be a read error. In DNA, the CDR3 is TGTGCCAGCACATGGGGGGCGTACAATGAGCGGTTCTTC. The encoded protein is CASTWGAYNERFF. V and J are TRBV25-1 and TRBJ2-1, with D possibly being TRBD1 or TRBD2 (6 bases each). From germline, CDR1 is MGHDK and CDR2 SYGVNS. This CDR3 has 13 residues.

A word on this clonotype: A much more abundant neighbour one base away suggests this may be a read error. V and J are TRBV7-9 and TRBJ2-7; 10 positions match TRBD2. This CDR3 has 17 residues. In germline, CDR1 is SEHNR, CDR2 FQNEAQ (reference sequence). Written as DNA, the CDR3 is TGTGCCAACAGCTTTTTAGCGGGGGGATCGACCTCCTACGAGCAGTACTTC. Its translation is CANSFLAGGSTSYEQYF.

In this sample, this clonotype turned up a few times. The genes are TRBV10-3 and TRBJ2-1; no firm D call. CDR1 and CDR2 from the germline V gene are ENHRY and SYGVKD. The CDR3 has 12 amino acids. Trimming took off 6 bases at V and 4 bases at J, with 7 bases between the two ends. CDR3 loop: CAISSIYNEQFF. For the CDR3, the DNA is TGTGCCATCAGCTCTATATACAATGAGCAGTTCTTC.

The rearrangement joins TRBV27 to TRBJ2-5; 13 nucleotides align to TRBD2. The V segment lost 6 bases and the J segment 5 bases; nucleotides outside the gene matches: 9. The CDR3 is 16 amino acids. CDR1 is MNHEY, CDR2 SMNVEV, per germline (reference sequence). The CDR3 spells CASRIPGLAGRETQYF. In nucleotides, the CDR3 is TGTGCCAGCAGAATCCCGGGACTAGCGGGGCGGGAGACCCAGTACTTC.

This clonotype appeared many times. V gene TRBV7-3 combines with J gene TRBJ2-2; no clear D gene. This CDR3 is 12 amino acids long. Germline V lookup: CDR1 SGHTA, CDR2 FQGTGA. The germline V and J ends were trimmed by 4 bases and 8 bases, with 8 bases remaining between them. The CDR3 loop is CASSSQGGELFF. DNA for the CDR3: TGTGCCAGCAGCTCTCAAGGAGGGGAGCTGTTTTTT. Together with reference TRBV7-3 and TRBJ2-2, the CDR3 gives the full variable domain: GAGVSQTPSNKVTEKGKYVELRCDPISGHTALYWYRQSLGQGPEFLIYFQGTGAADDSGLPNDRFFAVRPEGSVSTLKIQRTERGDSAVYLCASSSQGGELFFGEGSRLTVL.